The 19 T cell receptor beta chains below all came from one sample that was sequenced in a study of blood T cell repertoires in COVID-19. Here immunoSEQ multiplex PCR was the method, and the copy in TCRdb shows in-frame clones only, minus some. The sample has about 220,000 clones, approximately 80% seen once. Material: peripheral blood. The receptors were gathered from a young man with active or convalescent COVID-19.

The genes are TRBV24-1 and TRBJ1-5, with a tentative D call TRBD1 (5 bases). V lost 9 bases and J 2 bases, leaving 16 bases between the germline ends. Germline CDR1 reads KGHDR; CDR2 reads SFDVKD. The CDR3 spans 15 residues. CDR3 in DNA: TGTGCCACCGGGGTGGGGGGTGATGGCAATCAGCCCCAGCATTTT. It yields the protein CATGVGGDGNQPQHF.

The chain uses TRBV7-2 and TRBJ2-2, with 9 positions matching TRBD2. The CDR3 consists of 15 residues. Trimming removed 3 bases from V and 2 bases from J; junction bases left unmatched: 1. Germline CDR1 and CDR2: SGHTA and FQGNSA. Here the CDR3 DNA reads TGTGCCAGCAGCTTGGGACTAGCTAACACCGGGGAGCTGTTTTTT. Translating it yields CASSLGLANTGELFF.

This chain joins TRBV25-1 and TRBJ2-5; D is undetermined. The CDR3 contains 15 residues. Trimming took 7 bases from V and 3 from J, leaving 18 bases between them. Germline CDR1 reads MGHDK; CDR2 reads SYGVNS. CDR3 bases: TGTGCCAGCACCGAATCCCCCAGTACCGAAGAGACCCAGTACTTC. Protein sequence: CASTESPSTEETQYF.

The rearrangement joins TRBV6-6 to TRBJ2-1; 7 nucleotides align to TRBD2. CDR3 length: 15 residues. Germline loops: CDR1 MNHNY, CDR2 SVGAGI (reference sequence). The V segment lost 2 bases and the J segment 2 bases; nucleotides outside the gene matches: 3. The CDR3 region has the DNA TGTGCCAGCAGTTACATGGGGGGGGCCTACAATGAGCAGTTCTTC. Encoded protein: CASSYMGGAYNEQFF.

The chain links TRBV5-5 to TRBJ2-7, with D possibly being TRBD1 (5 bases). Trimming removed 3 bases from V and 3 bases from J, with 10 bases in between. Germline V gene sequence: CDR1 SGHKS, CDR2 YYEKEE (reference sequence). This CDR3 spans 13 amino acids. The CDR3 region is CASSSPDSYEQYF. The CDR3 bases are TGTGCCAGCAGCTCCCCAGACAGCTACGAGCAGTACTTC.

In DNA, the CDR3 is TGTGCCAGCCATTCGAACACTGAAGCTTTCTTT. Protein product: CASHSNTEAFF. This sequence joins TRBV28 and TRBJ1-1, with D hard to call. CDR1 is MDHEN, CDR2 SYDVKM, per germline. V was trimmed by 8 bases and J by 1 base, leaving 5 bases between them. This CDR3 has 11 residues.

The chain uses TRBV15 and TRBJ2-3; 11 nucleotides match TRBD2. The junction had 4 bases not matched to a gene; V was cut back by 2 bases and J by 0 bases. The CDR3 has 17 residues. Germline V gene data show CDR1 as LNHNV and CDR2 as YYDKDF (reference sequence). CDR3 sequence (DNA): TGTGCCACCAGCAGACCCATAGCGGGGGGGAGCACAGATACGCAGTATTTT. As protein: CATSRPIAGGSTDTQYF.

This clone showed up just a few times. The chain couples TRBV28 to TRBJ1-3; TRBD1 agrees at 9 bases. V shed 5 bases and J 4 bases; nucleotides not matched to a gene: 9. The germline CDR1 and CDR2 sequences are MDHEN and SYDVKM. This CDR3 contains 16 residues. CDR3 nucleotides: TGTGCCAGCAGTCTGCTACCCGGACAGGGGGGAAACACCATATATTTT. This codes for CASSLLPGQGGNTIYF.

There are a few counts of this clone. The J gene is TRBJ1-5, the V gene TRBV5-6; a possible D gene is TRBD1 (5 bases). The CDR3 length is 14 residues. Germline V gene data show CDR1 as SGHDT and CDR2 as YYEEEE. Trimming shortened V by 2 bases and J by 7 bases, and 13 bases separated the two germline ends. For the CDR3, the DNA is TGTGCCAGCAGCTTTCAGGGTGGGCGGCAGCCCCAGCATTTT. Its protein is CASSFQGGRQPQHF.

The chain links TRBV2 to TRBJ2-3; 9 bases fit TRBD1. Germline V gene sequence: CDR1 SNHLY, CDR2 FYNNEI. The CDR3 totals 14 residues. J was trimmed by 4 bases and V by 6 bases; bases with no gene match: 5. In DNA form, the CDR3 reads TGTGCCAGCAGCCTACAGGGGGCGTCAGATACGCAGTATTTT. Amino acids: CASSLQGASDTQYF.

The chain links TRBV4-1 to TRBJ2-2; 8 nucleotides match TRBD1. Per the germline V gene, CDR1 is MGHRA and CDR2 is YSYEKL. J lost 5 bases, V lost 4 bases, and 9 bases had no gene match. CDR3 length equals 16 residues. CDR3 coding DNA: TGCGCCAGCAGCCTCTCTCCGGGACAGGATACCGGGGAGCTGTTTTTT. It codes for CASSLSPGQDTGELFF.

The genes are TRBV19 and TRBJ2-2; TRBD1 matches at 7 bases. The V segment lost 4 bases and the J segment 6 bases; nucleotides outside the gene matches: 2. Germline V lookup: CDR1 LNHDA, CDR2 SQIVND (reference sequence). The CDR3 has 13 residues. The CDR3 DNA is TGTGCCAGTAGTACTGGGACAGCCGGGGAGCTGTTTTTT. This sequence encodes CASSTGTAGELFF. Based on the CDR3 plus reference TRBV19 and TRBJ2-2, the full variable domain is DGGITQSPKYLFRKEGQNVTLSCEQNLNHDAMYWYRQDPGQGLRLIYYSQIVNDFQKGDIAEGYSVSREKKESFPLTVTSAQKNPTAFYLCASSTGTAGELFFGEGSRLTVL.

The chain combines TRBV5-1 with TRBJ2-2; D is possibly TRBD1 (6 bases). Germline V lookup: CDR1 SGHRS, CDR2 YFSETQ. This CDR3 is built from 16 residues. V lost 4 bases and J 5 bases, leaving 18 bases between the germline ends. CDR3 DNA sequence: TGCGCCAGCAGCATTAACCCTGGACAGTCGACCGGGGAGCTGTTTTTT. This codes for CASSINPGQSTGELFF.

This chain joins TRBV4-3 and TRBJ1-3; D remains unclear. V lost 0 bases to trimming and J lost 1 base, with 10 bases between them. The CDR3 contains 16 residues. Germline-derived CDR1 and CDR2 are LGHNA and YSLEER. The CDR3: CASSQDPSESGNTIYF. CDR3 sequence (DNA): TGCGCCAGCAGCCAAGATCCCTCCGAGTCTGGAAACACCATATATTTT.

V is TRBV7-2 and J is TRBJ1-2; 9 bases agree with TRBD1. The germline V gene encodes CDR1 SGHTA and CDR2 FQGNSA. The CDR3 length is 15 residues. V gave up 3 bases and J gave up 8 bases; unmatched junction bases: 10. The CDR3 loop is CASSLGTGFTGGYTF. For the CDR3, the DNA is TGTGCCAGCAGCTTGGGGACAGGGTTTACGGGAGGCTACACCTTC.

The chain couples TRBV28 to TRBJ1-4, with D maybe TRBD1 (5 bases). This CDR3 is 14 amino acids long. Trimming removed 2 bases from V and 5 bases from J, with 9 bases in between. CDR1 and CDR2 from the germline V gene are MDHEN and SYDVKM. The CDR3 DNA sequence: TGTGCCAGCAGTTTAAATCAGGGAAATGAAAAACTGTTTTTT. This gives the protein CASSLNQGNEKLFF. The variable domain in full, completed from reference TRBV28 and TRBJ1-4, reads DVKVTQSSRYLVKRTGEKVFLECVQDMDHENMFWYRQDPGLGLRLIYFSYDVKMKEKGDIPEGYSVSREKKERFSLILESASTNQTSMYLCASSLNQGNEKLFFGSGTQLSVL.

This clone is a singleton in its sample. The chain links TRBV9 to TRBJ2-7; 7 bases fit TRBD2. Unmatched junction bases numbered 7, after V lost 1 base and J lost 3 bases. The CDR3 is made up of 15 amino acids. CDR1 is SGDLS and CDR2 is YYNGEE in the germline V gene. The chain's CDR3 is CASSVSGEYGYEQYF. The DNA for the CDR3 is TGTGCCAGCAGCGTAAGCGGGGAGTACGGCTACGAGCAGTACTTC.

The rearrangement uses TRBV3-1 (or the pseudogene TRBV3-2) and TRBJ2-4; 11 nucleotides line up with TRBD1. Germline V CDR1 and CDR2: LGHDT, YNNKEL (reference sequence). V gave up 3 bases and J gave up 1 base; unmatched junction bases: 5. This CDR3 contains 17 residues. The CDR3 DNA sequence: TGTGCCAGCAGCCAGAGCGGGACAGGGGGGGCCAAAAACATTCAGTACTTC. Translating it yields CASSQSGTGGAKNIQYF.

This clone has only a few counts. The rearrangement links TRBV28 to TRBJ1-5; 10 bases are a match to TRBD1. CDR3 length: 16 residues. From germline, CDR1 is MDHEN and CDR2 SYDVKM. Trimming took 4 bases from V and 3 from J; bases not matched to a gene: 6. CDR3 amino acids: CASSSPDRGNNQPQHF. CDR3 bases: TGTGCCAGCAGTTCTCCGGACAGGGGGAACAATCAGCCCCAGCATTTT.